Listed here are 3 T cell receptor beta chains from one sample, sequenced in a study of cytomegalovirus exposure and HLA in healthy donors. Primers for the PCR totalled 60 Vbeta and 13 Jbeta. Assay used: immunoSEQ multiplex PCR; TCRdb lists only in-frame clones, some missing. The sample yields 200,000 to 250,000 clones, approximately 78% seen once. Input material: PBMCs. The receptors were sampled from a woman in her thirties or forties in good health and CMV-seronegative.

V usage is TRBV19 and J usage is TRBJ1-1; possibly TRBD1 for D (6 bases). CDR1 is LNHDA and CDR2 is SQIVND in the germline V gene (reference sequence). The CDR3 runs 14 residues. V lost 4 bases, J lost 4 bases, and 13 bases lay in between. The CDR3 sequence: CASSTQGQSTEAFF. Written as DNA, the CDR3 is TGTGCCAGTAGTACACAGGGCCAGAGCACTGAAGCTTTCTTT.

The chain has TRBV27 and TRBJ2-7, with 8 bases identical to TRBD2. This CDR3 has 15 amino acids. V lost 4 bases, J lost 3 bases, and 8 bases stayed unmatched. Germline V gives CDR1 MNHEY, CDR2 SMNVEV (reference sequence). CDR3 sequence: CASSSEAGVYYEQYF. DNA for the CDR3: TGTGCCAGCAGTTCCGAAGCGGGAGTGTACTACGAGCAGTACTTC.

This clone appeared a single time. The V and J genes are TRBV9 and TRBJ1-5; a weak D match, TRBD1 (6 bases). The CDR3 runs 14 residues. Germline V gives CDR1 SGDLS, CDR2 YYNGEE. Between the trimmed V and J ends, which lost 0 bases and 9 bases, there was a span of 13 bases. The CDR3 region has the DNA TGTGCCAGCAGCGTAGCGGTAGGGGGATCGCCCCAGCATTTT. Protein product: CASSVAVGGSPQHF.